This T cell receptor (beta chain) originates from a study of OX40 agonist ivuxolimab in advanced cancers. CDR3 length: 13 residues. V was clipped by 4 bases and J by 8 bases, with 9 bases between them. Looked up from germline, CDR1 is MDHEN and CDR2 is SYDVKM. Study results and caveats: Also showing low normalized T-cell clonal expansion were some of the nonresponders.

Clones were sequenced by immunoSEQ multiplex PCR, and TCRdb holds only the in-frame ones, with some missing. The sample lists 60,000 to 85,000 clones; about 90% were seen once. In regard to this clone: The target antigen is unknown.

The V call is TRBV28, the J call TRBJ1-6; possible D gene TRBD1, 5 bases. This clonotype was obtained from an adult with an advanced solid tumor such as melanoma, head and neck, liver or kidney cancer. The sample consisted of CD4+ or CD8+ T cells sorted from blood, taken in a trial of the OX40 agonist ivuxolimab. The CDR3 nucleotides are TGTGCCAGCAGTTCAGGGTCGGATTCACCCCTCCACTTT. Translation gives CASSSGSDSPLHF.